Listed below are T cell receptor beta chains from one sample, sequenced in a study of immune characteristics of hereditary and idiopathic chronic pancreatitis. Profiled with immunoSEQ multiplex PCR; TCRdb holds only in-frame clones, not every one. This table has fewer than 10,000 clones, around 79% appearing once. Sequencing was carried out using pancreas tissue with idiopathic chronic pancreatitis. These receptors were taken from a human donor with chronic pancreatitis. The CDR3 runs from the conserved cysteine through the conserved F or W. Fields, in order: V gene, D gene, J gene, clone size, CDR3 DNA, CDR3 protein. D genes are given only for firm matches. The size entry is marked missing in some rows and otherwise reads once, few, many or a size class.

TRBV4-3	.	TRBJ1-2	.	TGCGCCAGCAGCCAAAACGGGGGGGGCGCAAGCTACACCTTC	CASSQNGGGASYTF
TRBV4-3	.	TRBJ1-1	.	TGCGCCAGCAGCCAAGAACTTTCTCAGGGGACTGAAGCTTTCTTT	CASSQELSQGTEAFF
TRBV10-3	TRBD1	TRBJ1-2	few	TGTGCCATCAGTCCAGGCAGGACAGGGGGCTCGGACTATGGCTACACCTTC	CAISPGRTGGSDYGYTF
TRBV5-1	TRBD2	TRBJ2-3	.	TGCGCCAGCAGCTTGACGGGGATTAGTAGCGGGGGCACAGATACGCAGTATTTT	CASSLTGISSGGTDTQYF
TRBV14	.	TRBJ2-2	once	TGTGCCAGCAGCCAAAAACAGTTGTGGAACAGTGGGAACACCGGGGAGCTGTTTTTT	CASSQKQLWNSGNTGELFF
TRBV19	TRBD1	TRBJ2-3	.	TGTGCCAGTAGTAGGCCGGGACAGGGAAAAGATACGCAGTATTTT	CASSRPGQGKDTQYF
TRBV2	TRBD1	TRBJ1-4	.	TGTGCCAGCAGTGAAGGGGACAGGGATGGGGGACCTAATGAAAAACTGTTTTTT	CASSEGDRDGGPNEKLFF
TRBV4-3	.	TRBJ1-4	.	TGCGCCAGCAGCCAAGTTGGAGGTTCCTCCTCGAAGAAAAAACTGTTTTTT	CASSQVGGSSSKKKLFF
TRBV9	.	TRBJ2-2	.	TGTGCCAGCAGCGCCTTCAACGGGGAGCTGTTTTTT	CASSAFNGELFF
TRBV3-1/TRBV3-2	TRBD2	TRBJ2-5	.	TGTGCCAGCAGTGGAACGGGGGGGCCCGGGGAGACCCAGTACTTC	CASSGTGGPGETQYF
TRBV10-3	TRBD1	TRBJ2-2	.	TGTGCCATCCAAGACGGACAGGGGAACACCGGGGAGCTGTTTTTT	CAIQDGQGNTGELFF
TRBV5-6	.	TRBJ1-2	few	TGTGCCAGCAGCCTCGGGAATAACTATGGCTACACCTTC	CASSLGNNYGYTF
TRBV3-1/TRBV3-2	.	TRBJ2-7	.	TGTGCCAGCAGCCAACTCGGCAGGGTGGAAGAGCAGTACTTC	CASSQLGRVEEQYF
TRBV4-3	.	TRBJ2-5	.	TGCGCCAGCAGCCAAGACGCGCGGTGGAAGACCCAGTACTTC	CASSQDARWKTQYF
TRBV4-1	.	TRBJ2-3	.	TGCGCCAGCAGCCAAGAACGGTTACCGGGGTTCCCAGATACGCAGTATTTT	CASSQERLPGFPDTQYF
TRBV6-1	.	TRBJ2-1	.	TGTGCCAGCAGTGAAGCGGGGGTCAACAATGAGCAGTTCTTC	CASSEAGVNNEQFF
TRBV10-3	.	TRBJ1-2	.	TGTGCTACCGAACCGACCGGTCGGGGGATTTATGGCTACACCTTC	CATEPTGRGIYGYTF
TRBV2	TRBD1	TRBJ2-1	.	TGTGCCAGCACGGGACAGGCTAACAATGAGCAGTTCTTC	CASTGQANNEQFF
TRBV6-5	TRBD2	TRBJ2-2	.	TGTGCCAGCAGTAGCGGGGGGGGAGCCGGGGAGCTGTTTTTT	CASSSGGGAGELFF
TRBV4-1	.	TRBJ2-3	.	TGCGCCAGCAGCCAAGTTGCGGGGTTTCAGGAAGATACGCAGTATTTT	CASSQVAGFQEDTQYF
TRBV12-3/TRBV12-4	.	TRBJ2-2	.	TGTGCCAGCAGTTTTGACACCGGGGAGCTGTTTTTT	CASSFDTGELFF
TRBV2	.	TRBJ1-4	.	TGTGCCAGCAGTGAAGAAGGGTCGGTTACTAATGAAAAACTGTTTTTT	CASSEEGSVTNEKLFF
TRBV24-1	.	TRBJ2-5	.	TGTGCCACCAGTGATTTAGTGGGCGGCGATAAAGAGACCCAGTACTTC	CATSDLVGGDKETQYF
TRBV9	TRBD1	TRBJ1-3	.	TGTGCCAGCAGTTCAGACAGGGGCTTAGGCGGAAACACCATATATTTT	CASSSDRGLGGNTIYF
TRBV4-3	.	TRBJ2-7	few	TGCGCCAGCAGCCAAGGTTCGGGGGGCAATGATCCCGTTTACGAGCAGTACTTC	CASSQGSGGNDPVYEQYF
TRBV4-3	TRBD2	TRBJ2-5	.	TGCGCCAGCAGCCACGGACTAGGCGAGGAGACCCAGTACTTC	CASSHGLGEETQYF
TRBV5-6	TRBD1	TRBJ2-2	.	TGTGCCAGCAGCTCAGGACAGGGCCAAACCGGGGAGCTGTTTTTT	CASSSGQGQTGELFF
TRBV19	.	TRBJ2-4	once	TGTGCCAGTACCACGGACGGAAACATTCAGTACTTC	CASTTDGNIQYF
TRBV6-5	.	TRBJ1-1	.	TGTGCCAGCAGTTACACGCACGGCAGGGAAGCTTTCTTT	CASSYTHGREAFF
TRBV2	.	TRBJ1-5	.	TGTGCCAGCAGATCAGGGATGGATCAGCCCCAGCATTTT	CASRSGMDQPQHF
TRBV9	.	TRBJ1-1	.	TGTGCCAGCAGCGCGGCAGCGTTGAACACTGAAGCTTTCTTT	CASSAAALNTEAFF
TRBV7-6	.	TRBJ2-6	.	TGTGCCAGCAGCCGAGAGCCTCCAGGGGGGGGCTCTGGGGCCAACGTCCTGACTTTC	CASSREPPGGGSGANVLTF
TRBV4-3	.	TRBJ2-4	.	TGCGCCAGCAGCCAAGATCAGGTGACCTCGTTGGCCAAAAACATTCAGTACTTC	CASSQDQVTSLAKNIQYF
TRBV19	.	TRBJ1-5	.	TGTGCCAGTAGTATAGAGAGGCCGGGTCAGCCCCAGCATTTT	CASSIERPGQPQHF
TRBV4-1	TRBD2	TRBJ2-3	.	TGCGCCAGCAGCCAATTAGGGGCTAGCGGACCAGATACGCAGTATTTT	CASSQLGASGPDTQYF
TRBV7-2	TRBD1	TRBJ1-2	.	TGTGCCAGCAGCCATGGACAGGGGGCCGGAGCTAACTATGGCTACACCTTC	CASSHGQGAGANYGYTF
TRBV6-5	.	TRBJ1-3	once	TGTGCCAGCACGAGGGGGGGCTCCTCTGGAAACACCATATATTTT	CASTRGGSSGNTIYF
TRBV3-1/TRBV3-2	.	TRBJ1-2	.	TGTGCCAGCAGCCAAGAGCCAGGCGGCTATGGCTACACCTTC	CASSQEPGGYGYTF
TRBV10-2	.	TRBJ1-6	.	TGCGCCAGCAGGGCTGACACTAATTCACCCCTCCACTTT	CASRADTNSPLHF
TRBV30	.	TRBJ2-4	.	TGTGCCTGGAGTGTACGCACGAGCATAGCCAAAAACATTCAGTACTTC	CAWSVRTSIAKNIQYF
TRBV7-9	.	TRBJ1-2	.	TGTGCCAGCAGCTTAGGCGGGGCAGAAGCTAACTATGGCTACACCTTC	CASSLGGAEANYGYTF
TRBV29-1	.	TRBJ1-2	few	TGCAGCGCCTCGAGGTCTGGGGATGGCTACACCTTC	CSASRSGDGYTF
TRBV5-1	.	TRBJ2-6	.	TGCGCCAGCAGCTCGTGGGGCTCTGGGGCCAACGTCCTGACTTTC	CASSSWGSGANVLTF
TRBV5-8	.	TRBJ1-6	.	TGTGCCAGCAGTCGGGCCGCCGGGGCCAATTCACCCCTCCACTTT	CASSRAAGANSPLHF
TRBV7-8	TRBD2	TRBJ2-5	.	TGTGCCAGCAGCTTAGCGAGGACTAGCGGGGGGTACCAAGAGACCCAGTACTTC	CASSLARTSGGYQETQYF
TRBV9	TRBD1	TRBJ1-1	.	TGTGCCAGCGACAGGATGGACAGGATGGGTGAAGCTTTCTTT	CASDRMDRMGEAFF
TRBV19	.	TRBJ1-5	once	TGTGCCAGTAGTGCAGGGCCCAATCAGCCCCAGCATTTT	CASSAGPNQPQHF
TRBV6-5	.	TRBJ1-4	.	TGTGCCAGCAGCACGCACGCCGATGAAAAACTGTTTTTT	CASSTHADEKLFF
TRBV19	.	TRBJ2-3	.	TGTGCCAGTCAATTTGGCGGAACAGATGGTACGCAGTATTTT	CASQFGGTDGTQYF
TRBV2	.	TRBJ2-3	.	TGTGCCAGCAGTGAAGCAGGGACAGATACGCAGTATTTT	CASSEAGTDTQYF
TRBV5-8	.	TRBJ2-7	.	TGTGCCAGCAACTACCCCCGGCAGTACTTC	CASNYPRQYF